This passage covers 22 T cell receptor beta chains from one sample sequenced in a study of Ad26.COV2.S vaccination and SARS-CoV-2 variants (dated by TCRdb to the early 2020s). Libraries were constructed by the immunoSEQ multiplex PCR assay. Drawn from immuneACCESS, this table holds only the in-frame rearrangements with V and J called that TCRdb kept. Clones are partly lost; checked studies trace under half to an unresolved V gene and leave the rest unexplained. The sample table shows a few hundred thousand clones, and 90% are seen once. The ten biggest clones cover 4.3% of the sample. This specimen's treatment or condition label, per the study, means: 15 to 20 received Ad26.COV2.S at low or high dose, single or two shots; about 5 received placebo; per-sample allocation not given. For vaccine and placebo recipients, the sequenced repertoires came from samples collected on day 63 after the first injection.

The sample here was peripheral blood, taken in a trial of Ad26.COV2.S vaccine versus placebo. The receptor set was obtained from a person aged 18 to 65 who received the Ad26.COV2.S COVID-19 vaccine or a placebo.

Comments on this clone: The junction departs from the called germline gene at one end, perhaps through a read error. This chain connects TRBV11-2 to TRBJ1-2, with D possibly being TRBD1 (5 bases). Germline V gene lookup returns CDR1 SGHAT and CDR2 FQNNGV. This CDR3 region has 11 residues. DNA for the CDR3: TGTGCCAGCAGCCCGGGACCGGGGGGACTCTTC. It is translated as CASSPGPGGLF.

This clone was detected only once. The chain links TRBV29-1 to TRBJ2-7, with D maybe TRBD2 (7 bases). Per the germline V gene, CDR1 is SQVTM and CDR2 is ANQGSEA. The CDR3 contains 14 residues. V shed 7 bases and J shed 2 bases, with 18 bases lying between them. CDR3 region: CSGKGGINAYEQYF. CDR3 nucleotide sequence: TGCAGCGGCAAGGGGGGGATCAACGCCTACGAGCAGTACTTC.

J is TRBJ1-5 and V is TRBV7-9; 9 bases match TRBD1. Germline CDR1 is SEHNR and CDR2 is FQNEAQ (reference sequence). V shed 6 bases, J shed 4 bases, and the junction held 4 bases outside the gene matches. This CDR3 contains 14 residues. The CDR3 region has the DNA TGTGCCAGCAGTCGGGACAGGGAGAATCAGCCCCAGCATTTT. The encoded protein is CASSRDRENQPQHF.

This chain joins TRBV6-2 or TRBV6-3 and TRBJ1-6; D call uncertain. The V end was cut by 2 bases, the J end by 7 bases, with 9 bases between. This CDR3 is built from 14 residues. Germline CDR1 reads MNHEY; CDR2 reads SVGEGT. The CDR3, as DNA: TGTGCCAGCAGTTACCTGAATCGAAATTCACCCCTCCACTTT. Encoded protein: CASSYLNRNSPLHF.

The J gene is TRBJ2-6, the V gene TRBV19; D is ambiguous. Germline V CDR1 and CDR2: LNHDA, SQIVND (reference sequence). The CDR3 has 15 amino acids. Trimming stripped 3 bases from V and 0 bases from J, with 6 bases between. The CDR3 loop reads CASSIQSSGANVLTF. Written as DNA, the CDR3 is TGTGCCAGTAGTATCCAGTCCTCTGGGGCCAACGTCCTGACTTTC.

This chain uses TRBV28 with TRBJ1-6; 8 bases agree with TRBD1. With V trimmed by 6 bases and J by 7 bases, 8 bases remained unmatched. The CDR3 totals 15 residues. The V gene's germline CDR1 is MDHEN and CDR2 SYDVKM. The CDR3, as DNA: TGTGCCAGCAGCGAGGGCCGACAGGGGAATTCACCCCTCCACTTT. Its translation is CASSEGRQGNSPLHF. Variable domain in full (rest from reference TRBV28 and TRBJ1-6): DVKVTQSSRYLVKRTGEKVFLECVQDMDHENMFWYRQDPGLGLRLIYFSYDVKMKEKGDIPEGYSVSREKKERFSLILESASTNQTSMYLCASSEGRQGNSPLHFGNGTRLTVT.

The CDR3 protein is CASSLERAFYNEQFF. The CDR3 DNA reads as TGTGCCAGCAGCTTAGAACGAGCCTTTTACAATGAGCAGTTCTTC. V gene TRBV11-2 combines with J gene TRBJ2-1; D unclear. Looked up from germline, CDR1 is SGHAT and CDR2 is FQNNGV. V was shortened by 0 bases and J by 4 bases, with 10 bases between the two germline ends. This CDR3 is 15 amino acids long.

This clone has more than one count but fewer than ten. This chain connects TRBV16 to TRBJ2-7; D might be TRBD1 (8 bases). Germline V gene lookup returns CDR1 KGHSY and CDR2 FQNENV. The germline V and J ends were trimmed by 4 bases and 3 bases, with 13 bases remaining between them. The CDR3 loop spans 14 amino acids. The CDR3 loop reads CASSPQGGDYEQYF. CDR3 nucleotides: TGTGCCAGCAGCCCACAGGGGGGGGACTACGAGCAGTACTTC.

The chain joins TRBV11-2 to TRBJ1-3; 7 bases line up with TRBD1. V was pared by 5 bases and J by 0 bases, with 7 bases of the junction left unmatched. The germline V gene encodes CDR1 SGHAT and CDR2 FQNNGV. The CDR3 is 16 amino acids. The chain's CDR3 is CASSQTGAPSGNTIYF. CDR3 DNA sequence: TGTGCCAGCAGCCAAACAGGGGCCCCCTCTGGAAACACCATATATTTT.

This rearrangement joins TRBV5-1 to TRBJ2-7, with TRBD2 identical over 14 bases. The length of the CDR3 is 19 residues. V gave up 0 bases and J gave up 0 bases; unmatched junction bases: 8. Germline CDR1 SGHRS, CDR2 YFSETQ. CDR3 nucleotide sequence: TGCGCCAGCAGCTTGGCCCCGGGACTAGCGGGGGTGAGCTCCTACGAGCAGTACTTC. It codes for CASSLAPGLAGVSSYEQYF.

V gene TRBV2 combines with J gene TRBJ1-4, with D perhaps TRBD1 (6 bases). Looked up from germline, CDR1 is SNHLY and CDR2 is FYNNEI. The CDR3 extends over 14 amino acids. V lost 7 bases and J 4 bases, leaving 13 bases between the germline ends. The DNA for the CDR3 is TGTGCCAGCAAGTCAAGGACAGATAATGAAAAACTGTTTTTT. Amino acid sequence: CASKSRTDNEKLFF.

The chain has TRBV6-4 and TRBJ2-3, with 12 positions matching TRBD1. Trimming cost V 2 bases and J 4 bases; bases outside gene matches: 1. Germline V gene sequence: CDR1 MRHNA, CDR2 SNTAGT. The CDR3 has 15 residues. In nucleotides, the CDR3 is TGTGCCAGCAGTGACGGGACAGGGGGCGCAGATACGCAGTATTTT. Translating it yields CASSDGTGGADTQYF.

The genes are TRBV28 and TRBJ2-6; D remains unclear. Per the germline V gene, CDR1 is MDHEN and CDR2 is SYDVKM. CDR3 length: 15 residues. V gave up 5 bases and J gave up 1 base, with 9 bases separating them. The CDR3 sequence is CASSPQWSGANVLTF. The CDR3 nucleotides are TGTGCCAGCAGTCCTCAGTGGTCTGGGGCCAACGTCCTGACTTTC.

The chain's CDR3 is CASSPGPSYYEQYF. In nucleotides, the CDR3 is TGTGCCAGCAGCCCGGGGCCCAGCTATTACGAGCAGTACTTC. The V call is TRBV5-6, the J call TRBJ2-7, with D perhaps matching TRBD1 or TRBD2 (5 bases each). CDR1 is SGHDT, CDR2 YYEEEE, per germline. The CDR3 sequence is 14 residues long. The V end was cut by 4 bases, the J end by 4 bases, with 15 bases between.

The chain employs TRBV20-1 and TRBJ2-1; D not resolved. The CDR3 extends over 11 amino acids. Per germline, CDR1 DFQATT and CDR2 SNEGSKA (reference sequence). V lost 4 bases and J lost 12, with 13 bases in between. The CDR3 region has the DNA TGCAGTGCTACCGTTGCCGGGTCGCAGTTCTTC. Translation gives CSATVAGSQFF.

The chain has TRBV27 and TRBJ2-5, with D unresolved. Germline V CDR1 and CDR2: MNHEY, SMNVEV (reference sequence). V was cut by 4 bases and J by 5 bases, with 23 bases left in between. This CDR3 region has 17 residues. The CDR3 protein is CASSSRVTPIYDETQYF. The CDR3 DNA sequence: TGTGCCAGCAGTTCCCGGGTCACTCCGATTTATGACGAGACCCAGTACTTC.

This clone came up once. The rearrangement uses TRBV10-2 and TRBJ1-2; maybe TRBD1 (5 bases). The V gene's germline CDR1 is WSHSY and CDR2 SAAADI. This CDR3 comprises 11 residues. V lost 5 bases and J lost 8, with 9 bases in between. The CDR3 loop reads CASSSDIGYTF. The CDR3, as DNA: TGCGCCAGCAGTTCGGACATCGGCTACACCTTC.

The rearrangement joins TRBV19 to TRBJ2-1; 7 nucleotides agree with TRBD1. The CDR3 is 19 residues long. V lost 5 bases and J lost 1; bases outside the gene matches: 17. Germline-derived CDR1 and CDR2 are LNHDA and SQIVND (reference sequence). The CDR3 protein is CASSRLPLTGSKSYNEQFF. In DNA form, the CDR3 reads TGTGCCAGTAGTCGCCTCCCACTGACAGGGTCGAAGTCCTACAATGAGCAGTTCTTC. Full variable domain (outside the CDR3, taken from reference TRBV19 and TRBJ2-1): DGGITQSPKYLFRKEGQNVTLSCEQNLNHDAMYWYRQDPGQGLRLIYYSQIVNDFQKGDIAEGYSVSREKKESFPLTVTSAQKNPTAFYLCASSRLPLTGSKSYNEQFFGPGTRLTVL.

V and J are TRBV30 and TRBJ2-7, with D maybe TRBD1 (7 bases). The V gene lost 1 base and the J gene lost 2 bases, with 12 bases spanning the gap. Germline V gives CDR1 GTSNPN, CDR2 SVGIG (reference sequence). CDR3 length: 14 amino acids. The CDR3 bases are TGTGCCTGGAGTGGTAGCAGGGGGGCCTACGAGCAGTACTTC. Amino acids: CAWSGSRGAYEQYF.

The chain links TRBV28 to TRBJ2-1, with D possibly TRBD2 on 6 matching bases. Germline CDR1 reads MDHEN; CDR2 reads SYDVKM. The ends were cut back, 2 bases at V and 0 bases at J, with 11 bases in the middle. The CDR3 contains 16 residues. The CDR3 here is CASSLDGSSSYNEQFF. In DNA, the CDR3 is TGTGCCAGCAGTTTAGACGGGAGTAGCTCCTACAATGAGCAGTTCTTC.

The chain joins TRBV27 to TRBJ2-2; no reliable D call. The CDR3 length is 15 residues. V lost 3 bases and J 1 base, leaving 9 bases between the germline ends. Germline CDR1 and CDR2: MNHEY and SMNVEV (reference sequence). The CDR3 nucleotides read TGTGCCAGCAGTTTGACTTGGGGGAACACCGGGGAGCTGTTTTTT. This sequence encodes CASSLTWGNTGELFF.

This clone was observed once. This rearrangement joins TRBV7-2 to TRBJ1-1, with no clear D. The CDR3 sequence is 15 residues long. Trimming left V 0 bases short and J 0 bases short, with 8 bases between. Germline V gene lookup returns CDR1 SGHTA and CDR2 FQGNSA. Here the CDR3 DNA reads TGTGCCAGCAGCTTAGCGCATAGGCTGAACACTGAAGCTTTCTTT. Amino acids: CASSLAHRLNTEAFF.